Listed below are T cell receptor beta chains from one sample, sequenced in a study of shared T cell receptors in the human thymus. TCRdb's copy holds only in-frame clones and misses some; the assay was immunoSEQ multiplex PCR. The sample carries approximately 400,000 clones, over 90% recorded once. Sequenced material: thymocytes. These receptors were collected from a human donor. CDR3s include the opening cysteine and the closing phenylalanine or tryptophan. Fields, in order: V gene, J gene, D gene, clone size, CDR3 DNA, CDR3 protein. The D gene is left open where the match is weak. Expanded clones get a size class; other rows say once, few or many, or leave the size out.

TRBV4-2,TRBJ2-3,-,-,TGTGCCAGCAGCCCCTTATTTATAGCTCGCAGATCCACAGATACGCAGTATTTT,CASSPLFIARRSTDTQYF
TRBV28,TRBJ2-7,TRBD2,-,TGTGCCAGCAGTTTATATTGGGACCCTAGGGCTAGCGGGGGTTCCTACGAGCAGTACTTC,CASSLYWDPRASGGSYEQYF
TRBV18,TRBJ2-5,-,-,TGTGCCAGCTCACCAGAGCAAGGCACCCAGTACTTC,CASSPEQGTQYF
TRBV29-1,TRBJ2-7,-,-,TGCAGCGTCGAGGGCAATTTAAGCTACGAGCAGTACTTC,CSVEGNLSYEQYF
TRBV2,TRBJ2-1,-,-,TGTGCCAGCAGTGAAGGAGGGACCCCGTGGGCCTGGGTATGCTCGTTCTTC,CASSEGGTPWAWVCSFF
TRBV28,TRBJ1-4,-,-,TGTGCCAGCAGTTGGGGCTTCACAACTAATGAAAAACTGTTTTTT,CASSWGFTTNEKLFF
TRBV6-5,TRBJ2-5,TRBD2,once,TGTGCCAGCAGTAACAGCGGGAGGAAGGAGACCCAGTACTTC,CASSNSGRKETQYF
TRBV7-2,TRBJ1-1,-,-,TGTGCCAGCAGCTTAGCGGCTTGGGGCAGGAACACTGAAGCTTTCTTT,CASSLAAWGRNTEAFF
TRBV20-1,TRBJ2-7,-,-,TGCAGTGCTCTCCCCTACGAGCAGTACTTC,CSALPYEQYF
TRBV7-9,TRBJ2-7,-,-,TGTGCCAGCAGCTGTGAGGGGACCGACGAGTCTCACGAGCAGTACTTC,CASSCEGTDESHEQYF
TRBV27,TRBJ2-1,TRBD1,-,TGTGCCAGCATCTCTACCTGCTCCGGGACAGGGAAGCAGTTCTTC,CASISTCSGTGKQFF
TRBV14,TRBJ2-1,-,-,TGTGCCAGCAGTCGAGGACAGTCCTACAATGAGCAGTTCTTC,CASSRGQSYNEQFF
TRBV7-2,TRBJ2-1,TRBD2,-,TGTGCCAGCAGCCGCGGGACTAGCGGGAGCCAGTACAATGAGCAGTTCTTC,CASSRGTSGSQYNEQFF
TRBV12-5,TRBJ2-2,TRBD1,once,TGTGCTAGTGGTTTCCAAGGACAGGGGAACACCGGGGAGCTGTTTTTT,CASGFQGQGNTGELFF
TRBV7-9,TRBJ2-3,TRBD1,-,TGTGCCAGCAGCTCAGGACAGGGCGGAGGGGATACGCAGTATTTT,CASSSGQGGGDTQYF
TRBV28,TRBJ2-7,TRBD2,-,TGTGCCAGCACCGTAGCGGGAGGGTGTGAGCAGTACTTC,CASTVAGGCEQYF
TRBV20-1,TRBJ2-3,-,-,TGCAGTGCTAGAAAAGGTACGCAGTATTTT,CSARKGTQYF
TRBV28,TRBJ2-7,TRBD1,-,TGTGCCACCACCTGGACAGGGGGTTACGAGCAGTACTTC,CATTWTGGYEQYF
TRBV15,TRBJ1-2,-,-,TGTGCCACCAGCCACGGGAAAGTTTCGGGCTACACCTTC,CATSHGKVSGYTF
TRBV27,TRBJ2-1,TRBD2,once,TGTGCCAGCAGTCGGCGGACTAGCGGCTACAATGAGCAGTTCTTC,CASSRRTSGYNEQFF
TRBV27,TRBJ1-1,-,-,TGTGCCAGCAGTTTATCGAGCAAGACTGAAGCTTTCTTT,CASSLSSKTEAFF
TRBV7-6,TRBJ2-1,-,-,TGTGCCAGCAGCGCCGTCAGGGGAATGACCTACAATGAGCAGTTCTTC,CASSAVRGMTYNEQFF
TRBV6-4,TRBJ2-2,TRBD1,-,TGTGCCAGCAGTGACTCGCCAGGGGGTTACACCGGGGAGCTGTTTTTT,CASSDSPGGYTGELFF
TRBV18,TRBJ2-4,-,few,TGTGCCAGCTCACCTCGGACCAGGGGATTAGCCAAAAACATTCAGTACTTC,CASSPRTRGLAKNIQYF
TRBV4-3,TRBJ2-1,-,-,TGCGCCAGCAGCCAACGGGGCGCGAGCTCCTACAATGAGCAGTTCTTC,CASSQRGASSYNEQFF
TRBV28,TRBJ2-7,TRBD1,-,TGTGCCAGCAGGTTCCGGGACAGGGGTAGCGGCTTCAACGAGCAGTACTTC,CASRFRDRGSGFNEQYF
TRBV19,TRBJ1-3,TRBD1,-,TGTGCCAGTAAGGCCCCTCCCGGGACAGCTAGCTCTGGAAACACCATATATTTT,CASKAPPGTASSGNTIYF
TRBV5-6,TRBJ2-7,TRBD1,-,TGTGCCAGCAGCTTGCCTAAATCGGACAGGGGCAACTACGAGCAGTACTTC,CASSLPKSDRGNYEQYF
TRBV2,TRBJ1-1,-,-,TGTGCCAGCAGCCAAATTGGACAGTTGAACACTGAAGCTTTCTTT,CASSQIGQLNTEAFF
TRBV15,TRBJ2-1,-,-,TGTGCCACCAGCAGAGTGACCGGGGATGAGCAGTTCTTC,CATSRVTGDEQFF
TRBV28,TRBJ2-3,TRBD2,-,TGTGCCAGCAGTGCCCAACTAGCGGGAGAAACAGATACGCAGTATTTT,CASSAQLAGETDTQYF
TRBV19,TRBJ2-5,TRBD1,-,TGTGCCAGTAGACCAAATCCCAGGGGGCAGGAGACCCAGTACTTC,CASRPNPRGQETQYF
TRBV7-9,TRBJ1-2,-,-,TGTGCCAGCAGCTTCCGACAGGAGGGGGGGTATGGCTACACCTTC,CASSFRQEGGYGYTF
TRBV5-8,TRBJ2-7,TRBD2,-,TGTGCCAGCAGCTTGCGGTCAGCGGAGACTAGCGCTAACTCCTACGAGCAGTACTTC,CASSLRSAETSANSYEQYF
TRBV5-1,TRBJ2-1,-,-,TGCGCCAGCAGCTTACGGGACAAAAGAATTTGGCGGGACTCTTACAATGAGCAGTTCTTC,CASSLRDKRIWRDSYNEQFF
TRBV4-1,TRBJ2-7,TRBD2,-,TGCGCCAGCAGAGTCCAAGCGGGAGGCACCTACGAGCAGTACTTC,CASRVQAGGTYEQYF
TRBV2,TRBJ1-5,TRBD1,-,TGTGCCAGCAAGTCGGACAGGGGAAATCAGCCCCAGCATTTT,CASKSDRGNQPQHF
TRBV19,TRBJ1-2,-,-,TGTGCCAGTAGTATAATCCCCGGAATTGCGGAAGGCTACACCTTC,CASSIIPGIAEGYTF
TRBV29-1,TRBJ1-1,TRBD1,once,TGCAGCGTTATGGGACAGGGGGAAACCACTGAAGCTTTCTTT,CSVMGQGETTEAFF
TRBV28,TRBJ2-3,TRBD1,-,TGTGCCAGCAGTTCCGAAAAGTCCCGGGACAGGAGCCCTTCAGATACGCAGTATTTT,CASSSEKSRDRSPSDTQYF
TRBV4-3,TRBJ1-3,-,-,TGCGCCAGCAGCCAATTTCGGGTCTTCTCTGGAAACACCATATATTTT,CASSQFRVFSGNTIYF
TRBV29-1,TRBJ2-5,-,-,TGCAGCGTTGTGGGCTTCCAAGAGACCCAGTACTTC,CSVVGFQETQYF
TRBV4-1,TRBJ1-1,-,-,TGCGCCAGCAGCCAAGATGGCAGGGAGGGCACTGAAGCTTTCTTT,CASSQDGREGTEAFF
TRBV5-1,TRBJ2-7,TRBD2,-,TGCGCCAGCAGCTTGTCTCTTGTAGCGGGAGGCAGGGACGAGCAGTACTTC,CASSLSLVAGGRDEQYF
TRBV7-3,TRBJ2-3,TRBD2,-,TGTGCCAGCACCGTGGGACTAGCGGTGCATTCTAGCACAGATACGCAGTATTTT,CASTVGLAVHSSTDTQYF
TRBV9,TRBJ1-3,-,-,TGTGCCAGCAGCGTAGAGTCCGGACCCATCTCTGGAAACACCATATATTTT,CASSVESGPISGNTIYF
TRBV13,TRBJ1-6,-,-,TGTGCCAGCAGCTCGCCCTGGGCCCTCCCTGGGAATTCACCCCTCCACTTT,CASSSPWALPGNSPLHF
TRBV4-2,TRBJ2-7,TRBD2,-,TGTGCCAGCAGCCACGGAACCGGGACTAGCGTAATTTACGAGCAGTACTTC,CASSHGTGTSVIYEQYF
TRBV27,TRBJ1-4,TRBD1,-,TGTGCCAGCAGGAGGACAGGGTCTAATGAAAAACTGTTTTTT,CASRRTGSNEKLFF
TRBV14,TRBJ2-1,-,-,TGTGCCAGCAGCCAAGATAAGGACTCCAGCTCCTACAATGAGCAGTTCTTC,CASSQDKDSSSYNEQFF
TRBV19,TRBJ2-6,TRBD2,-,TGTGCCAGTAGTTCCCCGACTAGCGGGAGAGCTGGGGCCAACGTCCTGACTTTC,CASSSPTSGRAGANVLTF
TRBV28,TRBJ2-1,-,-,TGTGCCAGCAGTTTATTCGGCCCAGCAGGGTCCTACAATGAGCAGTTCTTC,CASSLFGPAGSYNEQFF
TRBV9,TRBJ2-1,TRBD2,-,TGTGCCAGCAGCGAACTAGCGGGAGGGTACAATGAGCAGTTCTTC,CASSELAGGYNEQFF
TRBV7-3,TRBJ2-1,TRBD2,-,TGTGCCAGCAGCCCCTCTCGTCGTCTAGCGGGAGGGAAATACAATGAGCAGTTCTTC,CASSPSRRLAGGKYNEQFF
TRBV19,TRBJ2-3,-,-,TGTGCCAGTAGTATCAGGACCCACAGGGCCGAAATGTTCGAAAGCACAGATACGCAGTATTTT,CASSIRTHRAEMFESTDTQYF
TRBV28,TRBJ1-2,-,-,TGTGCCAGCAGTCCCACGGGTTACTATGGCTACACCTTC,CASSPTGYYGYTF